Following are 28 T cell receptor beta chains from one sample sequenced in a study of CD4 T cells in relation to SARS-CoV-2 and coronaviruses. Profiled with immunoSEQ multiplex PCR; TCRdb holds only in-frame clones, not every one. The sample consists of some 21,000 clones, just under 80% of them appearing once. These receptors' targets are unknown. Unexposed donor CD4+ T cells date from about 2011-2018, before the COVID-19 pandemic. After ten to eleven days of culture, CD4+ T cells were isolated. Sequencing used CD4+ T cells from PBMCs, cultured in vitro. Receptors originate from a human donor in good health.

This clone was detected once. This chain uses TRBV12-5 with TRBJ1-2, with 7 nucleotides matching TRBD1. V dropped 5 bases and J dropped 4; count of bases not matched to a gene: 4. Germline CDR1 and CDR2: LGHNT and FRNRAP. The CDR3 sequence is 13 residues long. This chain's CDR3 is CASGRGQTYGYTF. CDR3 bases: TGTGCTAGTGGTCGGGGACAGACCTATGGCTACACCTTC.

The gene calls are TRBV2 and TRBJ2-7, with 7 bases identical to TRBD1. Trimming at V came to 7 bases and at J to 3 bases, leaving 3 bases not matched to a gene. This CDR3 spans 12 amino acids. In germline, CDR1 is SNHLY, CDR2 FYNNEI. The chain's CDR3 is CASTRTGYEQYF. CDR3 bases: TGTGCCAGCACCAGGACAGGCTACGAGCAGTACTTC.

The chain is built from TRBV9 and TRBJ2-5; 7 bases align to TRBD2. The germline V gene encodes CDR1 SGDLS and CDR2 YYNGEE. Losses at the gene ends were 6 bases for V and 2 bases for J; bases not matched to a gene: 4. The CDR3 has 13 amino acids. CDR3 residues: CASNRAGQETQYF. CDR3 sequence (DNA): TGTGCCAGCAACCGAGCGGGGCAAGAGACCCAGTACTTC. The full variable domain, rest sourced from reference TRBV9 and TRBJ2-5, is DSGVTQTPKHLITATGQRVTLRCSPRSGDLSVYWYQQSLDQGLQFLIQYYNGEERAKGNILERFSAQQFPDLHSELNLSSLELGDSALYFCASNRAGQETQYFGPGTRLLVL.

This chain links TRBV6-5 with TRBJ2-1; TRBD1 matches at 8 bases. The CDR3 loop spans 14 amino acids. CDR1 and CDR2 from the germline V gene are MNHEY and SVGAGI. The V and J ends lost 5 bases and 6 bases, in that order; junction bases with no gene match: 6. The CDR3 loop reads CASSTPDRVNEQFF. Written as DNA, the CDR3 is TGTGCCAGCAGTACGCCGGACAGGGTCAATGAGCAGTTCTTC.

This clone is a singleton in its sample. The chain joins TRBV5-1 to TRBJ2-7; D might be TRBD1 (6 bases). The V gene lost 4 bases and the J gene lost 5 bases, with 10 bases spanning the gap. CDR1 is SGHRS, CDR2 YFSETQ, per germline. The CDR3 extends over 12 amino acids. In DNA, the CDR3 is TGCGCCAGCAGCCCCCAGGGGAACGAGCAGTACTTC. It codes for CASSPQGNEQYF.

The chain links TRBV6-1 to TRBJ1-3; a possible D gene is TRBD1 (5 bases). Trimming took off 5 bases at V and 0 bases at J, with 11 bases between the two ends. This CDR3 is 15 amino acids long. The germline V gene encodes CDR1 MNHNS and CDR2 SASEGT. The DNA of the CDR3 is TGTGCCAGCAGTTTTGAGGGGTCCTCTGGAAACACCATATATTTT. Protein: CASSFEGSSGNTIYF.

The table lists this clone with a count of one. The CDR3 DNA is TGCGCCAGCAGCTTGGCCCCCGGGACGGCCCCCTACGAGCAGTACTTC. It encodes CASSLAPGTAPYEQYF. The gene calls are TRBV5-1 and TRBJ2-7; D assignment may be TRBD1 or TRBD2 (5 bases each). Germline CDR1 SGHRS, CDR2 YFSETQ. CDR3 size: 16 residues. The V gene lost 0 bases and the J gene lost 2 bases, with 15 bases spanning the gap.

The chain carries TRBV20-1 and TRBJ2-1, with 8 bases identical to TRBD2. J gave up 1 base and V 3 bases, and 5 bases lay outside the gene matches. Germline V gene sequence: CDR1 DFQATT, CDR2 SNEGSKA (reference sequence). This CDR3 has 15 amino acids. In nucleotides, the CDR3 is TGCAGTGCTAGTGCTCGGGGGGGGTCCTACAATGAGCAGTTCTTC. Protein product: CSASARGGSYNEQFF.

The chain joins TRBV10-3 to TRBJ1-1; no clear D. V gave up 3 bases and J gave up 7 bases, with 9 bases separating them. Germline CDR1 and CDR2: ENHRY and SYGVKD. This CDR3 region has 12 residues. This chain's CDR3 is CAISEEGFEAFF. The DNA for the CDR3 is TGTGCCATCAGTGAAGAGGGATTTGAAGCTTTCTTT.

The chain uses TRBV30 and TRBJ2-6, with 12 bases identical to TRBD1. Per the germline V gene, CDR1 is GTSNPN and CDR2 is SVGIG (reference sequence). The CDR3 is 18 residues long. CDR3 nucleotide sequence: TGTGCTCAGGGGTCAGGGACAGGGGGCTACTCTGGGGCCAACGTCCTGACTTTC. Its protein is CAQGSGTGGYSGANVLTF.

Only one count was recorded for this clone. The chain joins TRBV27 to TRBJ2-5; possibly TRBD1 for D (5 bases). Trimming stripped 3 bases from V and 0 bases from J, with 20 bases between. Germline V gene lookup returns CDR1 MNHEY and CDR2 SMNVEV (reference sequence). The CDR3 is made up of 18 amino acids. CDR3 sequence (DNA): TGTGCCAGCAGTTTGCGGTCGTATACAGGATCGTACCAAGAGACCCAGTACTTC. It yields the protein CASSLRSYTGSYQETQYF.

This clone was recorded only once. The V gene is TRBV3-1 (or the pseudogene TRBV3-2), the J gene TRBJ2-3; D is ambiguous. V dropped 4 bases and J dropped 2 bases, with 13 bases sitting between them. Germline-derived CDR1 and CDR2 are LGHDT and YNNKEL (reference sequence). The CDR3 is made up of 15 amino acids. CDR3 sequence reads: CASSPQMGYTDTQYF. The CDR3 DNA is TGTGCCAGCAGCCCTCAAATGGGCTACACAGATACGCAGTATTTT.

CDR3 sequence: CASSAGAYEQYF. CDR3 coding DNA: TGTGCCAGCAGCGCAGGGGCTTACGAGCAGTACTTC. The chain uses TRBV9 and TRBJ2-7, with a weak D call TRBD1 (6 bases). Germline V gene sequence: CDR1 SGDLS, CDR2 YYNGEE. With 3 bases removed from V and 4 bases from J, the gap between germline ends came to 8 bases. CDR3 length: 12 residues.

The chain recombines TRBV2 with TRBJ1-1; 8 bases match TRBD1. This CDR3 is built from 15 residues. The germline V gene has CDR1 SNHLY and CDR2 FYNNEI. The V segment lost 3 bases and the J segment 0 bases; nucleotides outside the gene matches: 3. The CDR3 protein is CASSDQGAMNTEAFF. The CDR3, as DNA: TGTGCCAGCAGTGATCAGGGGGCGATGAACACTGAAGCTTTCTTT.

This clone was seen once. The chain recombines TRBV10-1 with TRBJ2-5; D is unresolved. The CDR3 is 13 residues long. Germline lookup yields CDR1 WNHNN and CDR2 SYGVQD (reference sequence). Trimming left V 4 bases short and J 1 base short, with 7 bases between. The DNA for the CDR3 is TGCGCCAGCAGTGCTAATTCCCAAGAGACCCAGTACTTC. Translating gives CASSANSQETQYF.

The chain carries TRBV19 and TRBJ1-4; D is unresolved. CDR1 and CDR2 (germline): LNHDA, SQIVND (reference sequence). The ends were cut back, 4 bases at V and 2 bases at J, with 11 bases in the middle. This CDR3 spans 15 amino acids. CDR3 sequence (DNA): TGTGCCAGTAGTAAGGGTTTAAGGACTAATGAAAAACTGTTTTTT. Amino acids: CASSKGLRTNEKLFF.

CDR3 DNA: TGTGCCAGCAGCGTTGGGGGTTTCTCCTACGAGCAGTACTTC. Translated, it gives CASSVGGFSYEQYF. The chain uses TRBV9 and TRBJ2-7; either TRBD1 or TRBD2 may supply D (5 bases each). Trimming removed 2 bases from V and 0 bases from J, with 9 bases in between. Germline V CDR1 and CDR2: SGDLS, YYNGEE. The CDR3 extends over 14 amino acids.

The rearrangement links TRBV18 to TRBJ2-3; D unresolved. Trimming shortened V by 3 bases and J by 5 bases, and 18 bases separated the two germline ends. Germline lookup yields CDR1 KGHSH and CDR2 LQKENI. CDR3 length: 16 residues. The CDR3 spells CASSPSRAGVKDTQYF. The CDR3 coding sequence is TGTGCCAGCTCACCGTCTCGGGCTGGAGTTAAAGATACGCAGTATTTT.

The chain couples TRBV5-6 to TRBJ2-7; D gene uncertain. V lost 0 bases and J lost 4, with 2 bases in between. This CDR3 has 11 residues. Germline V gene lookup returns CDR1 SGHDT and CDR2 YYEEEE. As DNA, the CDR3 is TGTGCCAGCAGCTTGGAGTACGAGCAGTACTTC. It codes for CASSLEYEQYF.

The chain combines TRBV9 with TRBJ1-4; TRBD1 matches at 7 bases. The germline CDR1 and CDR2 sequences are SGDLS and YYNGEE. The CDR3 loop spans 16 amino acids. Trimming took 1 base from V and 1 from J; bases not matched to a gene: 4. CDR3 bases: TGTGCCAGCAGCGTATACGCAGGGGGAACTAATGAAAAACTGTTTTTT. It encodes CASSVYAGGTNEKLFF. The entire variable domain, with the rest obtained from reference TRBV9 and TRBJ1-4, is as follows: DSGVTQTPKHLITATGQRVTLRCSPRSGDLSVYWYQQSLDQGLQFLIQYYNGEERAKGNILERFSAQQFPDLHSELNLSSLELGDSALYFCASSVYAGGTNEKLFFGSGTQLSVL.

This clone was seen more than once but under ten times. This chain uses TRBV2 with TRBJ1-3, with TRBD1 matching 7 bases. Germline trimming cut 8 bases from V and 3 bases from J; bases unmatched to any gene: 4. Germline V gives CDR1 SNHLY, CDR2 FYNNEI. The CDR3 has 13 residues. The CDR3 spells CASVQGVGNTIYF. The CDR3 coding sequence is TGTGCCAGCGTTCAGGGGGTTGGAAACACCATATATTTT.

Here the CDR3 reads CASSFVMGEGTYEQYF. DNA of the CDR3: TGCGCCAGCAGCTTTGTTATGGGGGAGGGCACGTACGAGCAGTACTTC. This rearrangement joins TRBV5-1 to TRBJ2-7, with 7 bases fitting TRBD2. The trim removed 2 bases at V and 4 bases at J, leaving 12 bases unmatched. Germline V gene lookup returns CDR1 SGHRS and CDR2 YFSETQ. This CDR3 region has 16 residues. The full variable domain, rest sourced from reference TRBV5-1 and TRBJ2-7, is KAGVTQTPRYLIKTRGQQVTLSCSPISGHRSVSWYQQTPGQGLQFLFEYFSETQRNKGNFPGRFSGRQFSNSRSEMNVSTLELGDSALYLCASSFVMGEGTYEQYFGPGTRLTVT.

The rearrangement uses TRBV5-1 and TRBJ2-1; D may match TRBD1 or TRBD2 (5 bases each). CDR3 size: 13 residues. V gave up 2 bases and J gave up 6 bases, with 9 bases separating them. The V gene's germline CDR1 is SGHRS and CDR2 YFSETQ. CDR3 sequence (DNA): TGCGCCAGCAGCTTTACTGGGGGCAATGAGCAGTTCTTC. Translated: CASSFTGGNEQFF.

This chain joins TRBV19 and TRBJ1-2; 9 bases match TRBD1. This CDR3 contains 13 residues. V was pared by 4 bases and J by 13 bases, with 10 bases of the junction left unmatched. Looked up from germline, CDR1 is LNHDA and CDR2 is SQIVND (reference sequence). The chain's CDR3 is CASSRRDRVGTTF. In DNA, the CDR3 is TGTGCCAGTAGTAGACGGGACAGGGTAGGGACCACCTTC. The variable domain in full, completed from reference TRBV19 and TRBJ1-2, reads DGGITQSPKYLFRKEGQNVTLSCEQNLNHDAMYWYRQDPGQGLRLIYYSQIVNDFQKGDIAEGYSVSREKKESFPLTVTSAQKNPTAFYLCASSRRDRVGTTFGSGTRLTVV.

The CDR3 loop is CASSRGLPYNEQFF. The CDR3 DNA reads as TGTGCCAGCAGTAGGGGACTGCCCTACAATGAGCAGTTCTTC. V is TRBV6-5 and J is TRBJ2-1; D might be TRBD2 (6 bases). The CDR3 covers 14 residues. The V gene lost 5 bases and the J gene lost 2 bases, with 10 bases spanning the gap. Germline V CDR1 and CDR2: MNHEY, SVGAGI.

The J gene is TRBJ2-1, the V gene TRBV5-4, with 10 bases matching TRBD2. The V gene's germline CDR1 is SGHNT and CDR2 YYREEE (reference sequence). After removal of 2 bases from V and 4 bases from J, the junction contained 6 bases not matched to a gene. The CDR3 runs to 16 residues. This CDR3 reads CASSLPAGGLYNEQFF. Written as DNA, the CDR3 is TGTGCCAGCAGCTTACCAGCGGGAGGGCTGTACAATGAGCAGTTCTTC.

The table lists this clone with a few counts. This chain connects TRBV6-5 to TRBJ2-5; D uncertain. V was pared by 6 bases and J by 2 bases, with 4 bases between. From germline, CDR1 is MNHEY and CDR2 SVGAGI. The CDR3 consists of 11 residues. CDR3 nucleotide sequence: TGTGCCAGCAGGACACAAGAGACCCAGTACTTC. As protein: CASRTQETQYF.

The chain combines TRBV30 with TRBJ1-1, with D uncertain. The germline V and J ends were trimmed by 1 base and 6 bases, with 15 bases remaining between them. This CDR3 has 14 residues. Germline V gene data show CDR1 as GTSNPN and CDR2 as SVGIG (reference sequence). CDR3 coding DNA: TGTGCCTGGAGTGGTGGGCCGGTCGGCGCTGAAGCTTTCTTT. This sequence encodes CAWSGGPVGAEAFF. Using reference TRBV30 and TRBJ1-1 for the parts outside the CDR3, the full variable domain is SQTIHQWPATLVQPVGSPLSLECTVEGTSNPNLYWYRQAAGRGLQLLFYSVGIGQISSEVPQNLSASRPQDRQFILSSKKLLLSDSGFYLCAWSGGPVGAEAFFGQGTRLTVV.